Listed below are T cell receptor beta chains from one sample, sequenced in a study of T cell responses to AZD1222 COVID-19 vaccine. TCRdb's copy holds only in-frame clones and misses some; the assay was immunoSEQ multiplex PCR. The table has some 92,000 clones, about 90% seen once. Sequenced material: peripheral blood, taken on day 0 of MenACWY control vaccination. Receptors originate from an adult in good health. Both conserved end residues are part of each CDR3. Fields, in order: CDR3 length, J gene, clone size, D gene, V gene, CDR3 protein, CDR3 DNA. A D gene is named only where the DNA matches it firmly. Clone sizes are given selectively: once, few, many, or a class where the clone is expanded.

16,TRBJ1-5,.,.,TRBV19,CASSPTPPTSSVPQHF,TGTGCCAGTAGTCCCACCCCACCGACCTCGAGTGTACCCCAGCATTTT
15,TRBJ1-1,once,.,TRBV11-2,CASSLGLGGNTEAFF,TGTGCCAGCAGCTTAGGATTGGGTGGGAACACTGAAGCTTTCTTT
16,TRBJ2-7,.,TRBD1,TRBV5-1,CASSLLHGQGAYEQYF,TGCGCCAGCAGCCTGCTGCACGGACAGGGGGCCTACGAGCAGTACTTC
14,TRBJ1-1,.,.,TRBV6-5,CASRLRGAGGEAFF,TGTGCCAGCAGGCTGAGGGGGGCCGGAGGTGAAGCTTTCTTT
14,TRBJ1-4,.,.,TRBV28,CASSLAQQTEKLFF,TGTGCCAGCAGTTTGGCGCAGCAAACTGAAAAACTGTTTTTT
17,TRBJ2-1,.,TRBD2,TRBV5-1,CASSDPSSGSGHNEQFF,TGCGCCAGCAGCGACCCCTCTAGCGGGAGTGGACACAATGAGCAGTTCTTC
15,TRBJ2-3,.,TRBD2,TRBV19,CASSKTSGSTDTQYF,TGTGCCAGTAGTAAGACTAGCGGTAGCACAGATACGCAGTATTTT
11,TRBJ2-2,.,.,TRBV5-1,CASSNTGELFF,TGCGCCAGCAGTAACACCGGGGAGCTGTTTTTT
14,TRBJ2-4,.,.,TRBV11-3,CASSPGGDKNIQYF,TGTGCCAGCAGCCCTGGTGGGGACAAAAACATTCAGTACTTC
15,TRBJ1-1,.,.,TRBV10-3,CAIRQLAEVGTEAFF,TGTGCCATCAGGCAACTAGCCGAGGTGGGCACTGAAGCTTTCTTT
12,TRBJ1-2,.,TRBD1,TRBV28,CASQQGVYGYTF,TGTGCCAGCCAACAGGGGGTTTATGGCTACACCTTC
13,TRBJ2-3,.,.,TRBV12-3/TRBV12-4,CASSKLRTDTQYF,TGTGCCAGCAGCAAACTGAGGACAGATACGCAGTATTTT
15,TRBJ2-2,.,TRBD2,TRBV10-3,CAISTLGGHAGELFF,TGTGCCATCAGTACTCTGGGAGGGCACGCCGGGGAGCTGTTTTTT
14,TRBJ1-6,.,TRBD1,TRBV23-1,CASSQVRGDSPLHF,TGCGCCAGCAGTCAGGTCAGGGGGGATTCACCCCTCCACTTT
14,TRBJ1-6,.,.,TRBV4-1,CASSHPYTDSPLHF,TGCGCCAGCAGCCACCCGTACACGGATTCACCCCTCCACTTT
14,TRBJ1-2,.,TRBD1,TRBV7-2,CASSLGTGFYGYTF,TGTGCCAGCAGCTTGGGGACAGGGTTCTATGGCTACACCTTC
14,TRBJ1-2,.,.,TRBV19,CVSHDLYQDYGYTF,TGTGTTTCCCACGACCTTTACCAGGACTATGGCTACACCTTC
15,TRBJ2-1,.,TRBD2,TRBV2,CASSVVAGGGNEQFF,TGTGCCAGCAGTGTGGTGGCGGGAGGGGGGAATGAGCAGTTCTTC
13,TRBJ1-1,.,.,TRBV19,CASSIDLYYRAFF,TGTGCCAGTAGTATAGATCTATACTACCGAGCTTTCTTT
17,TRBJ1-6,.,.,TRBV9,CASSVEMSGGRNSPLHF,TGTGCCAGCAGCGTAGAAATGTCTGGGGGCAGAAATTCACCCCTCCACTTT
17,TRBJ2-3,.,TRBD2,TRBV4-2,CASSQDSAGGPGDTQYF,TGTGCCAGCAGCCAAGATTCGGCGGGGGGGCCGGGAGATACGCAGTATTTT
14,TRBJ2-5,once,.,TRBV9,CASSGGLAEETQYF,TGTGCCAGCAGCGGTGGTCTCGCAGAAGAGACCCAGTACTTC
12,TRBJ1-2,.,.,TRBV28,CATGRANYGYTF,TGTGCCACCGGGAGAGCTAACTATGGCTACACCTTC
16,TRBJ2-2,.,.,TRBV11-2,CASSLELAANTGELFF,TGTGCCAGCAGCTTAGAATTAGCGGCGAACACCGGGGAGCTGTTTTTT
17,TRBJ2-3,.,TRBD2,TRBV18,CASSRNSQRGSTDTQYF,TGTGCCAGCTCACGCAACTCACAGCGGGGGAGCACAGATACGCAGTATTTT
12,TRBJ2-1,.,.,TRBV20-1,CSASRVYNEQFF,TGCAGTGCTAGTAGAGTCTACAATGAGCAGTTCTTC
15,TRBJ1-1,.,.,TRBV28,CASSFAPLRVVEAFF,TGTGCCAGCAGTTTCGCCCCCCTCCGGGTGGTTGAAGCTTTCTTT
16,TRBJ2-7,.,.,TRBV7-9,CASSFWDTGSSYEQYF,TGTGCCAGCAGCTTCTGGGATACAGGAAGCTCCTACGAGCAGTACTTC
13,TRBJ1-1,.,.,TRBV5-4,CASSHDRNTEAFF,TGTGCCAGCAGCCATGACCGGAACACTGAAGCTTTCTTT
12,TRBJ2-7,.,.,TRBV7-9,CASSPGIYEQYF,TGTGCCAGCAGTCCCGGGATCTACGAGCAGTACTTC
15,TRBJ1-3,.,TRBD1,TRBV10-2,CASSDRGQGLDTIYF,TGCGCCAGCAGTGACAGGGGACAGGGCTTGGACACCATATATTTT
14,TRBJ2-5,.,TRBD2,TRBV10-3,CAIKSGTDQETQYF,TGTGCCATTAAAAGCGGGACGGATCAAGAGACCCAGTACTTC
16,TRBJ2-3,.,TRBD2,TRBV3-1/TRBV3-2,CASSLGLAGGPNTQYF,TGTGCCAGCAGCCTCGGACTAGCGGGAGGGCCAAATACGCAGTATTTT
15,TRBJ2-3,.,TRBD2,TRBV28,CASTLGGGGADTQYF,TGTGCCAGCACCCTTGGGGGGGGAGGCGCAGATACGCAGTATTTT
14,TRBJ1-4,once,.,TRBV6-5,CASSYARANEKLFF,TGTGCCAGCAGTTACGCAAGGGCTAATGAAAAACTGTTTTTT
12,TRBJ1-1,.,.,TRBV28,CASSLFRGQAFF,TGTGCCAGCAGTTTATTCCGAGGCCAAGCTTTCTTT
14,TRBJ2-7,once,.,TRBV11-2,CASSFAGPTYEQYF,TGTGCCAGCAGCTTTGCAGGTCCTACCTACGAGCAGTACTTC
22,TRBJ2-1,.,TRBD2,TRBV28,CASSGKGSSGLAGGPSVNEQFF,TGTGCCAGCTCGGGAAAAGGCAGTTCCGGGCTAGCGGGAGGGCCCTCGGTTAATGAGCAGTTCTTC